This is a list of T cell receptor beta chains from one sample in a study of blood T cell repertoires in COVID-19. Data came from immunoSEQ multiplex PCR; TCRdb stores just in-frame clones and leaves some out. The sample yields some 140,000 clones, around 76% seen once. Sequencing input: peripheral blood. Every receptor here comes from a man aged 80 or over with acute or convalescent COVID-19. CDR3s include the opening cysteine and the closing phenylalanine or tryptophan. A D gene is named only where the DNA matches it firmly. Size is omitted from some rows. Given values are once, few, many or a class for expanded clones.

d_gene	v_gene	j_gene	abundance	CDR3nt	CDR3aa
TRBD1	TRBV5-1	TRBJ2-7	-	TGCGCCAGCAGCTGGGGAGACCGGGACAGGGTGTACGAGCAGTACTTC	CASSWGDRDRVYEQYF
-	TRBV5-1	TRBJ1-2	-	TGCGCCAGCAGCTTACAACAGGGTCGGAACTATGGCTACACCTTC	CASSLQQGRNYGYTF
-	TRBV19	TRBJ2-7	-	TGTGCCAGTAGTATAGGAGGTGGTGAAGGAGGGTACTACGAGCAGTACTTC	CASSIGGGEGGYYEQYF
TRBD2	TRBV27	TRBJ2-5	-	TGTGCCAGCAGTTTAATGGCGGGGGAACAGGAGACCCAGTACTTC	CASSLMAGEQETQYF
-	TRBV2	TRBJ1-3	-	TGTGCCAGCGAAAGGGGTTCGGGTGGAAACACCATATATTTT	CASERGSGGNTIYF
TRBD1	TRBV7-9	TRBJ1-2	-	TGTGCCAGCAGCCCCCCCTTGGACAGGGGCTATGGCTACACCTTC	CASSPPLDRGYGYTF
TRBD1	TRBV6-1	TRBJ1-5	once	TGTGCCAGCAGTGCTCGACAGGGCAGGAATAGCAATCAGCCCCAGCATTTT	CASSARQGRNSNQPQHF
-	TRBV5-4	TRBJ2-4	-	TGTGCCAGCAGCTTGGCCAAGACGGGTAGCAAAAACATTCAGTACTTC	CASSLAKTGSKNIQYF
-	TRBV19	TRBJ1-5	-	TGTGCCAGTAGTGACAGACCTAGCAATCAGCCCCAGCATTTT	CASSDRPSNQPQHF
-	TRBV19	TRBJ2-7	-	TGTGCCAGTAGTATAGGACTCGGCTTCTACGAGCAGTACTTC	CASSIGLGFYEQYF
TRBD2	TRBV28	TRBJ2-1	-	TGTGCCAGCAGTTCCCCCCAAGCGGGGAGCGACAATGAGCAGTTCTTC	CASSSPQAGSDNEQFF
TRBD1	TRBV9	TRBJ1-4	-	TGTGCCAGCAGCGGACAGGGTCGAACTAATGAAAAACTGTTTTTT	CASSGQGRTNEKLFF
-	TRBV28	TRBJ1-1	few	TGTGCCAGCAGGCCGTACAGGGAAAACCTAGTTATGAACACTGAAGCTTTCTTT	CASRPYRENLVMNTEAFF
TRBD1	TRBV28	TRBJ2-5	-	TGTGCCAGCAGTCCCGACAGGGCCCAGTACTTC	CASSPDRAQYF
TRBD1	TRBV18	TRBJ2-4	-	TGTGCCAGCTCACCCCCGAGGGGGCCCAAAAACATTCAGTACTTC	CASSPPRGPKNIQYF
-	TRBV27	TRBJ2-1	-	TGTGCCAGCAGTTTCAGGCTCTGGGATGAGCAGTTCTTC	CASSFRLWDEQFF
-	TRBV7-8	TRBJ1-3	-	TGTGCCAGCACCCCTCGAGCCCTTGGAAACACCATATATTTT	CASTPRALGNTIYF
-	TRBV12-5	TRBJ1-6	-	TGTGCTAGTGGTTTGGCTTCCGGGACACCCCTCCACTTT	CASGLASGTPLHF
TRBD2	TRBV29-1	TRBJ2-3	-	TGCAGCGTTGAGCGGGGGGTGACAGATACGCAGTATTTT	CSVERGVTDTQYF
TRBD1	TRBV24-1	TRBJ1-1	-	TGTGCCACCCAGACAGGGGGCGCGAACACTGAAGCTTTCTTT	CATQTGGANTEAFF
-	TRBV7-3	TRBJ2-5	-	TGTGCCAGCAGCTTAGCCGGACCACCTGGAGGAAGGGATGGCCAGTACTTC	CASSLAGPPGGRDGQYF
TRBD1	TRBV5-4	TRBJ2-2	-	TGTGCCAGCAGTTCACAGGGGATCACCGGGGAGCTGTTTTTT	CASSSQGITGELFF
-	TRBV7-2	TRBJ1-5	-	TGTGCCAGCAGCTTAGCGCTGGGCACCGGAAATCAGCCCCAGCATTTT	CASSLALGTGNQPQHF
-	TRBV10-3	TRBJ1-6	few	TGTGCCATCAGTGAGACGGGTGGCTATAATTCACCCCTCCACTTT	CAISETGGYNSPLHF
-	TRBV7-2	TRBJ1-1	-	TGTGCCAGCAGCTCGGGACAAAACACTGAAGCTTTCTTT	CASSSGQNTEAFF
-	TRBV2	TRBJ1-5	-	TGTGCCAGCAGTGTATCAGGGGTTCGTCAGCCCCAGCATTTT	CASSVSGVRQPQHF
-	TRBV7-3	TRBJ2-7	few	TGTGCCAGCAGCCAGTCAGGGGAGCAGTACTTC	CASSQSGEQYF
-	TRBV19	TRBJ1-2	-	TGTGCCAGTAGTTCGGTCGGGGGGCAGGATGGCTACACCTTC	CASSSVGGQDGYTF
-	TRBV4-2	TRBJ1-2	-	TGTGCCAGCAGCCAAGACTTGCAGGGTGGTGGCTACACCTTC	CASSQDLQGGGYTF
TRBD1	TRBV2	TRBJ1-5	-	TGTGCCAGCAGCGACAGGGTGTTGGGTCAGCCCCAGCATTTT	CASSDRVLGQPQHF
-	TRBV7-8	TRBJ1-6	once	TGTGCCAGCAGCTTACCAGGGGCTAATTCACCCCTCCACTTT	CASSLPGANSPLHF